The rows below give T cell receptor beta chains drawn from one sample of a study of blood T cell repertoires in COVID-19. Sequencing used immunoSEQ multiplex PCR; TCRdb keeps in-frame clones, though not all of them. This repertoire shows a few hundred thousand clones, more than 85% found once; its top ten account for 5.5% to 9%. The sequencing sample was made of peripheral blood. The receptor set was obtained from a woman aged 70-85 years with active or convalescent COVID-19. Each CDR3 is given with its conserved first and last residue. The order of the fields is V gene, clone size, J gene, D gene, CDR3 protein, CDR3 DNA. A D gene is named only where the DNA matches it firmly. Not all rows give a size; the values are once, few, many and, for expanded clones, a class.

V: TRBV5-4; size: NA; J: TRBJ1-3; D: NA; CDR3: CASSLISAMGNTIYF; DNA: TGTGCCAGCAGCTTGATCAGTGCCATGGGAAACACCATATATTTT
V: TRBV5-8; size: NA; J: TRBJ1-2; D: NA; CDR3: CASSFPARSSYGYTF; DNA: TGTGCCAGCAGCTTTCCCGCGCGTAGCTCCTATGGCTACACCTTC
V: TRBV29-1; size: NA; J: TRBJ2-1; D: TRBD1; CDR3: CSVGSGTGVYNEQFF; DNA: TGCAGCGTTGGGTCCGGGACAGGGGTCTACAATGAGCAGTTCTTC
V: TRBV5-4; size: once; J: TRBJ2-2; D: TRBD1; CDR3: CASSFQQGIGELFF; DNA: TGTGCCAGCAGCTTCCAACAGGGGATCGGGGAGCTGTTTTTT
V: TRBV19; size: NA; J: TRBJ1-1; D: NA; CDR3: CASSINSRMNTEAFF; DNA: TGTGCCAGTAGTATTAATTCGCGTATGAACACTGAAGCTTTCTTT
V: TRBV3-1/TRBV3-2; size: NA; J: TRBJ1-1; D: NA; CDR3: CASSQGRGIVTEAFF; DNA: TGTGCCAGCAGCCAGGGGAGGGGCATAGTCACTGAAGCTTTCTTT
V: TRBV18; size: once; J: TRBJ1-1; D: TRBD1; CDR3: CASSPGTVKLVTEAFF; DNA: TGTGCCAGCTCACCGGGGACAGTAAAGCTCGTTACTGAAGCTTTCTTT
V: TRBV9; size: NA; J: TRBJ2-2; D: TRBD2; CDR3: CASSVGEGRGSTGELFF; DNA: TGTGCCAGCAGCGTAGGAGAGGGGAGGGGTAGCACCGGGGAGCTGTTTTTT
V: TRBV7-2; size: NA; J: TRBJ1-1; D: TRBD1; CDR3: CASRRLGGRGDATEAFF; DNA: TGTGCCAGCAGACGCCTAGGGGGCCGGGGTGACGCCACTGAAGCTTTCTTT
V: TRBV6-5; size: NA; J: TRBJ2-4; D: NA; CDR3: CASSYSREGKNIQYF; DNA: TGTGCCAGCAGTTACTCGAGGGAAGGCAAAAACATTCAGTACTTC
V: TRBV10-3; size: NA; J: TRBJ2-3; D: NA; CDR3: CAISAGLYTDTQYF; DNA: TGTGCCATCAGTGCCGGACTTTACACAGATACGCAGTATTTT
V: TRBV11-2; size: NA; J: TRBJ1-6; D: NA; CDR3: CASSSTGNSPLHF; DNA: TGTGCCAGCAGCTCAACAGGGAATTCACCCCTCCACTTT
V: TRBV18; size: NA; J: TRBJ2-2; D: NA; CDR3: CASSPTQGGTGELFF; DNA: TGTGCCAGCTCACCAACCCAGGGAGGCACCGGGGAGCTGTTTTTT